This T cell receptor beta chain was documented in a study of blood T cell dynamics during melanoma immunotherapy (dated by TCRdb to the early 2020s). About the investigation overall: Patients had metastatic melanoma and received first-line pembrolizumab or nivolumab plus ipilimumab as standard of care in the United Kingdom. The training cohort was made up of consecutive patients, while a further independent group of patients from the same centre was pooled to form an external validation set. To find early correlates of response, peripheral T cell receptor repertoires were profiled in metastatic melanoma patients before and after one cycle of checkpoint inhibitor therapy.

A fixed 350 ng of DNA was loaded for every bulk PBMC sample. TCR beta CDR3 sequences were amplified from genomic DNA using the immunoSEQ TCRb Assay kit according to manufacturer instructions. The KAPA Library Quantification Kit for Illumina platforms was used to quantify the pooled libraries by qPCR. Pooled libraries were sequenced on an Illumina NextSeq 500, clustered at about 0.55-1.2 pM. The authors' pipeline ran thus. TCR data were analyzed with immunoSEQ ANALYZER and the R LymphoSeq package. A rearrangement efficiency score was calculated as productive divided by the sum of productive and non-productive CDR3 sequences. Clonality was measured with the Gini coefficient and diversity with the Renyi index at alpha=1, compared pairwise between timepoints within each patient. In LymphoSeq, clonal relatedness was computed using an edit distance of 3, and repertoire similarity was computed using the Bhattacharyya coefficient. To classify response, a linear discriminant analysis based on week-3 changes in clonality and diversity was built using the R MASS and caret packages. As stored in TCRdb, this immuneACCESS dataset retains in-frame rearrangements with V and J assigned. A fraction of the clones does not appear; measured against another copy, unresolved V genes explain less than half of the discrepancy, and the remainder lacks a known reason. V and J calls and clone size follow that table, whereas D and trimming were derived from the DNA. Recorded for this sample are 8,000 to 11,000 clones; 70% to 90% of them occurred a single time. The ten largest clones represent about 10% of the sample.

The germline V gene specifies SGHRS as CDR1 and YFSETQ as CDR2. At the junction V is shortened by 1 base and J by 0 bases, with 14 bases in between. The CDR3, from cysteine to phenylalanine, totals 18 residues. Only the CDR3 portion is preserved as DNA: 54 bases, with reading frame beginning at the first base. The time point tag for this specimen amounts to: pre-treatment baseline. Blood was sampled before treatment (T0) and at week 3 (W3), after the first cycle of checkpoint blockade. Except for two patients with rapid clinical progression, response was assessed 12 weeks after the first infusion by RECIST 1.1; disease control meant complete response, partial response or stable disease. Any patient who had received prior systemic cancer treatment, was on concomitant immunosuppressant therapy or had synchronous other active malignancies was excluded. Both bulk PBMC and plasma cell-free DNA were sequenced for TCR beta so that circulating cells and T cell turnover could be tracked. Lymphoprep and SepMate tubes were used to isolate PBMC from blood, and red cell lysis was then performed. QIAamp DNA Blood Mini kits were used to extract DNA from both PBMC and sorted T cell subsets.

The investigation overall reported the following: The relatively small sample size was acknowledged as something that could potentially limit how far the results can be generalized. A bifurcated reorganization of the PBMC repertoire at W3, with increased clonality or increased diversity, was observed in patients who later achieved disease control, unlike in progressors. Whether the T cell clones driving repertoire changes were melanoma-specific or reflected general immune activation could not be determined in the study.

A remark on this clone: No antigen is known for it. No base quality information exists; no much larger clone differs at one position.

This receptor chain uses TRBV5-1 and TRBJ2-6; there is no confident call for the D gene. The material was blood, obtained from a patient treated with checkpoint blockade. The receptor comes from a human donor with melanoma. The DNA sequence reads TGCGCCAGCAGCTTGTTAGGGTCAGATTACTCTGGGGCCAACGTCCTGACTTTC. Its amino acids are CASSLLGSDYSGANVLTF.